This TCR beta chain is drawn from a study of blood T cell repertoires in COVID-19. Overall study context: The cDNA or gDNA used as material had been derived from T cells, B-cell-depleted T cells, or PBMCs.

The study recruited people aged roughly 18 to 100 years across 24 US areas. The repertoire was sequenced with immunoSEQ multiplex PCR; TCRdb's copy has only in-frame clones and lacks some. The sample carries roughly 58,000 clones, around two thirds recorded once. Only one count was recorded for this clone. The specimen was PBMCs or T cells enriched from blood (not recorded which). This TCR came from a woman aged 60-75 years who had been exposed to COVID-19.

CDR3 in amino acids: CASSLIGTNYGYTF. In DNA form, the CDR3 reads TGTGCCAGCAGTTTAATCGGGACAAACTATGGCTACACCTTC. V gene TRBV28 combines with J gene TRBJ1-2, with a possible D match to TRBD1 (6 bases). The CDR3 contains 14 residues. Germline CDR1 is MDHEN and CDR2 is SYDVKM. The V and J ends lost 2 bases and 2 bases respectively, with 9 bases between them.